One sample yielded the 17 T cell receptor beta chains listed below, sequenced in a study of sequential checkpoint blockade in melanoma. Indicated treatment: randomized to nivolumab then ipilimumab (arm A) or the reverse (arm B). Assay used: immunoSEQ multiplex PCR; TCRdb lists only in-frame clones, some missing. The sample lists about 40,000 clones, around 86% occurring once. The specimen comprised CD8+ T cells sorted from blood (inferred from file names), sampled from a patient given nivolumab and ipilimumab in sequence. The source is a human donor with melanoma.

This chain connects TRBV7-9 to TRBJ2-6; the match to TRBD1 covers 8 bases. Germline loops: CDR1 SEHNR, CDR2 FQNEAQ (reference sequence). The junction had 5 bases not matched to a gene; V was cut back by 9 bases and J by 1 base. The CDR3 covers 15 residues. CDR3 protein: CARDRVFSGANVLTF. The CDR3 nucleotides are TGTGCCAGGGACAGGGTTTTTTCTGGGGCCAACGTCCTGACTTTC.

The rearrangement joins TRBV5-1 to TRBJ2-2; 14 bases are a match to TRBD2. The germline V gene encodes CDR1 SGHRS and CDR2 YFSETQ. Trimming took 4 bases from V and 3 from J; bases not matched to a gene: 11. The CDR3 loop spans 19 amino acids. In DNA form, the CDR3 reads TGCGCCAGCAGCCACCCGAAAGAGGGACTAGCGGGAGACACCGGGGAGCTGTTTTTT. It codes for CASSHPKEGLAGDTGELFF.

The chain combines TRBV7-9 with TRBJ1-1; D is undetermined. The CDR3 contains 12 residues. V lost 5 bases and J lost 7, with 11 bases in between. Germline V gives CDR1 SEHNR, CDR2 FQNEAQ (reference sequence). The CDR3 loop is CASSDEGVEAFF. The CDR3 DNA reads as TGTGCCAGCAGCGATGAAGGAGTTGAAGCTTTCTTT.

The table lists this clone with a count of one. V is TRBV5-1 and J is TRBJ2-3, with 7 bases lining up with TRBD1. The CDR3 runs 15 residues. The germline CDR1 and CDR2 sequences are SGHRS and YFSETQ. Trimming took 7 bases from V and 0 from J; bases not matched to a gene: 8. CDR3 DNA: TGCGCCAGCGCGGCCGGGACAGCTAGCACAGATACGCAGTATTTT. This gives the protein CASAAGTASTDTQYF.

The chain has TRBV7-2 and TRBJ2-1; no reliable D call. There are 11 residues in the CDR3. Deletions cut 1 base from V and 10 bases from J, with 5 bases between. Germline loops: CDR1 SGHTA, CDR2 FQGNSA. The CDR3 bases are TGTGCCAGCAGCTTAGGAAGCGAGCAGTTCTTC. Residues: CASSLGSEQFF. Full variable domain (outside the CDR3, taken from reference TRBV7-2 and TRBJ2-1): GAGVSQSPSNKVTEKGKDVELRCDPISGHTALYWYRQSLGQGLEFLIYFQGNSAPDKSGLPSDRFSAERTGGSVSTLTIQRTQQEDSAVYLCASSLGSEQFFGPGTRLTVL.

The V call is TRBV9, the J call TRBJ2-7, with a possible D match to TRBD1 (6 bases). This CDR3 region has 13 residues. Trimming removed 0 bases at V and 5 bases at J, with 9 bases between. CDR1 and CDR2 from the germline V gene are SGDLS and YYNGEE. Here the CDR3 reads CASSVAPGDEQYF. The CDR3 DNA sequence: TGTGCCAGCAGCGTAGCCCCAGGGGACGAGCAGTACTTC.

The gene calls are TRBV19 and TRBJ2-1, with 9 bases fitting TRBD2. Germline V gene data show CDR1 as LNHDA and CDR2 as SQIVND (reference sequence). The CDR3 loop spans 15 amino acids. Trimming cost V 1 base and J 5 bases; bases outside gene matches: 3. This chain's CDR3 is CASSIGASGNNEQFF. In DNA form, the CDR3 reads TGTGCCAGTAGTATAGGGGCTAGCGGGAACAATGAGCAGTTCTTC.

The gene calls are TRBV4-1 and TRBJ2-2; 9 bases align to TRBD2. CDR3 size: 19 residues. Per germline, CDR1 MGHRA and CDR2 YSYEKL. After removal of 4 bases from V and 1 base from J, the junction contained 13 bases not matched to a gene. CDR3 loop: CASSLPRLAGVGNTGELFF. In nucleotides, the CDR3 is TGCGCCAGCAGCCTCCCTCGGTTAGCGGGAGTGGGGAACACCGGGGAGCTGTTTTTT.

V and J are TRBV6-5 and TRBJ2-1, with D tentatively TRBD2 (6 bases). The germline CDR1 and CDR2 sequences are MNHEY and SVGAGI. V was trimmed by 7 bases and J by 9 bases, leaving 16 bases between them. This CDR3 has 13 residues. DNA of the CDR3: TGTGCCAGCACCTTGACTGGAGGGGTTGAGCAGTTCTTC. It encodes CASTLTGGVEQFF.

This clone appeared a single time. This chain links TRBV27 with TRBJ2-3; 8 positions match TRBD2. Germline V lookup: CDR1 MNHEY, CDR2 SMNVEV (reference sequence). Trimming cost V 4 bases and J 2 bases; bases outside gene matches: 5. The CDR3 runs to 15 residues. CDR3 in amino acids: CASSWNSGVTDTQYF. In DNA, the CDR3 is TGTGCCAGCAGTTGGAATAGCGGGGTCACAGATACGCAGTATTTT.

The chain recombines TRBV7-9 with TRBJ2-7; 7 bases map to TRBD1. Germline CDR1 SEHNR, CDR2 FQNEAQ (reference sequence). The V segment lost 10 bases and the J segment 3 bases; nucleotides outside the gene matches: 3. The CDR3 spans 11 residues. DNA for the CDR3: TGTGCCACGGGACAGTTCTACGAGCAGTACGTC. Its protein product is CATGQFYEQYV.

This clone was picked up one time. The J gene is TRBJ2-1, the V gene TRBV13, with 16 bases that match TRBD2. Germline V gene data show CDR1 as PRHDT and CDR2 as FYEKMQ (reference sequence). The CDR3 extends over 16 amino acids. The V segment lost 5 bases and the J segment 9 bases; nucleotides outside the gene matches: 7. The CDR3 reads CASSPMGTSGRVEQFF. The CDR3 DNA reads TGTGCCAGCAGCCCAATGGGGACTAGCGGGAGGGTTGAGCAGTTCTTC.

This chain links TRBV7-6 with TRBJ2-5; 7 nucleotides match TRBD2. Germline CDR1 and CDR2: SGHVS and FNYEAQ. The CDR3 consists of 16 residues. With 4 bases clipped from V and 5 bases from J, the junction kept 13 bases outside the gene matches. CDR3 region: CASSYWGGGAVETQYF. CDR3 nucleotide sequence: TGTGCCAGCAGCTACTGGGGGGGTGGTGCGGTGGAGACCCAGTACTTC.

This clone was seen a single time. The CDR3 loop is CASSALVTSGRRHYEQYF. The CDR3 bases are TGTGCCAGCAGCGCATTGGTGACTAGCGGGAGGAGGCACTACGAGCAGTACTTC. This chain joins TRBV7-9 and TRBJ2-7; 13 bases are shared with TRBD2. The germline gives CDR1 SEHNR, CDR2 FQNEAQ (reference sequence). The junction had 13 bases not matched to a gene; V was cut back by 5 bases and J by 3 bases. The CDR3 has 18 amino acids.

This chain joins TRBV5-1 and TRBJ2-7; TRBD2 is a possible D gene (5 bases). The length of the CDR3 is 13 residues. Trimming took 7 bases from V and 0 from J, leaving 11 bases between them. The V gene's germline CDR1 is SGHRS and CDR2 YFSETQ. CDR3 amino acids: CASGSRDSYEQYF. Written as DNA, the CDR3 is TGCGCCAGCGGCTCCCGGGACTCCTACGAGCAGTACTTC.

This chain uses TRBV9 with TRBJ2-5; TRBD2 agrees at 7 bases. With 0 bases clipped from V and 11 bases from J, the junction kept 13 bases outside the gene matches. The CDR3 consists of 15 residues. CDR1 and CDR2 (germline): SGDLS, YYNGEE. The CDR3 spells CASSVGGGSRWEQYF. The CDR3 DNA reads as TGTGCCAGCAGCGTAGGGGGCGGGAGCCGATGGGAGCAGTACTTC.

The V gene is TRBV9, the J gene TRBJ2-3, with D possibly matching TRBD1 (5 bases). The CDR3 runs 15 residues. Per germline, CDR1 SGDLS and CDR2 YYNGEE. V was trimmed by 6 bases and J by 4 bases, leaving 18 bases between them. The CDR3 bases are TGTGCCAGCAACACCAGGGCCCGGCCGGCAGATACGCAGTATTTT. It specifies CASNTRARPADTQYF. The variable domain in full, with the rest retrieved from reference TRBV9 and TRBJ2-3, is DSGVTQTPKHLITATGQRVTLRCSPRSGDLSVYWYQQSLDQGLQFLIQYYNGEERAKGNILERFSAQQFPDLHSELNLSSLELGDSALYFCASNTRARPADTQYFGPGTRLTVL.